This TCR beta chain emerged from a study of T-cell memory formation after mild COVID-19. Study conclusions and caveats: In second-wave clones peaking day 37, SARS-CoV-2 specificity remained unconfirmed. Mainly in CM and EM were contracting CD4+ clones; CD8+ were in EMRA.

Comments on this clonotype: Its antigen remains unknown. This could be a read error, since a much larger clone is one nucleotide away.

5'RACE primed at constant segments yielded TCR alpha and TCR beta cDNA libraries bearing sample barcodes and UMIs. One entry per CDR3 protein, called by TCRdb with MiXCR from the 5' RACE reads. The sample lists approximately 150,000 distinct CDR3 sequences; around 5.8% were seen once. The CDR3 length is 13 residues. This chain links TRBV12-3 or TRBV12-4 with TRBJ2-2, with no clear D. Sequences were obtained from PBMCs or a T cell subset sorted from them (not recorded which). The receptor's source is an adult woman who had mild COVID-19 (a few samples of this study predate the infection). Cell type and time point are not known. The CDR3 DNA reads TGTGCCAACAGTTTTCGGGCTAACGGGGAGCTGTTTTTT. Its protein is CANSFRANGELFF.